A single sample is the source of the 5 T cell receptor beta chains below, sequenced in a study of blood T cell repertoires in COVID-19 (dated by TCRdb to about 2020). Library preparation used the immunoSEQ multiplex PCR assay. TCRdb retrieved this table from immuneACCESS and kept in-frame rearrangements only. Not all clones are present; in checked studies, unresolved V genes account for under half, and no reason is known for the remainder. The sample yields approximately 350,000 clones; about 86% were counted once. The top ten clonotypes cover 7.1% of the sample. Sample: peripheral blood. Receptor source: a woman aged 55-69 years with COVID-19, enrolled during active disease.

This rearrangement joins TRBV5-8 to TRBJ2-7, with D possibly TRBD1 on 6 matching bases. The germline V gene has CDR1 SGHTS and CDR2 YDEGEE. This CDR3 has 14 residues. V dropped 0 bases and J dropped 3 bases, with 10 bases sitting between them. CDR3 sequence (DNA): TGTGCCAGCAGCTTGGCACAGGGTTTCTACGAGCAGTACTTC. As protein: CASSLAQGFYEQYF.

The chain carries TRBV7-2 and TRBJ1-1; D perhaps matches TRBD1 (6 bases). Germline V gives CDR1 SGHTA, CDR2 FQGNSA. Trimming removed 6 bases at V and 3 bases at J, with 17 bases between. The CDR3 runs to 15 residues. CDR3 in amino acids: CASRLSRTAHTEAFF. The DNA of the CDR3 is TGTGCCAGCAGGTTATCCCGGACAGCCCACACTGAAGCTTTCTTT.

The J gene is TRBJ1-4, the V gene TRBV4-1; D gene ambiguous. V was pared by 4 bases and J by 3 bases, with 9 bases between. The CDR3 consists of 14 residues. Germline V lookup: CDR1 MGHRA, CDR2 YSYEKL. The DNA of the CDR3 is TGCGCCAGCAGCCCGTCGGGGTCTAATGAAAAACTGTTTTTT. Its translation is CASSPSGSNEKLFF.

V usage is TRBV6-5 and J usage is TRBJ1-6; D unclear. In germline, CDR1 is MNHEY, CDR2 SVGAGI. CDR3 length equals 15 residues. Trimming pared 0 bases from V and 6 bases from J, leaving 9 bases between. CDR3 nucleotide sequence: TGTGCCAGCAGTTACTCCTTTTCGGGTAATTCACCCCTCCACTTT. Protein: CASSYSFSGNSPLHF.

This chain links TRBV5-1 with TRBJ2-5; tentatively, D is TRBD1 (6 bases). This CDR3 is built from 14 residues. Germline V gives CDR1 SGHRS, CDR2 YFSETQ. V was clipped by 7 bases and J by 5 bases, with 18 bases between them. In nucleotides, the CDR3 is TGCGCCAGCGATCAGGGGAGCGGTGGGGAGACCCAGTACTTC. Protein product: CASDQGSGGETQYF.